This TCR beta chain came from a study of blood T cell repertoires in COVID-19. Sequencing used immunoSEQ multiplex PCR; TCRdb keeps in-frame clones, though not all of them. The table lists some 120,000 clones, more than 80% of them singletons, with 4.3% in the top ten. In its sample, this clone was seen once. This TCR came from a human donor in a cohort sampled during active COVID-19. The sequenced sample was peripheral blood.

The CDR3 region has the DNA TGTGCCAGTATCGGCGGGAGGGCTTTTTCTTACAATGAGCAGTTCTTC. It encodes CASIGGRAFSYNEQFF. V is TRBV19 and J is TRBJ2-1, with TRBD2 matching over 9 bases. J gave up 4 bases and V 7 bases, and 11 bases lay outside the gene matches. From germline, CDR1 is LNHDA and CDR2 SQIVND (reference sequence). The CDR3 spans 16 residues.